This T cell receptor (beta chain) was profiled in a study of blood T cell repertoires in COVID-19. Study as a whole: Donors in the United States, Italy and Spain gave samples during acute or convalescent COVID-19.

This clone was found a few times. Only in-frame clones appear in the TCRdb table, and some are missing; sequencing was by immunoSEQ multiplex PCR. The table lists tens of thousands of clones, approximately 90% of them singletons. This clonotype originated in a human donor in a cohort sampled during active COVID-19. Sequencing used peripheral blood.

The CDR3: CSVVWQGKSNQPQHF. The CDR3 DNA is TGCAGCGTCGTTTGGCAGGGAAAAAGCAATCAGCCCCAGCATTTT. The chain joins TRBV29-1 to TRBJ1-5; D possibly corresponds to TRBD1 (5 bases). Germline CDR1 SQVTM, CDR2 ANQGSEA. Trimming cost V 6 bases and J 1 base, with 16 bases left between them. This CDR3 is built from 15 residues.